This TCR beta chain was identified during a study of neurological immune-mediated disorders. TCRdb re-analysed the 5' RACE reads in MiXCR, keeping a single row per CDR3 protein. The top ten hold roughly 14% of the sample, which has 72,000 or so distinct CDR3 sequences, 17% seen once. V lost 3 bases and J 3 bases, leaving 11 bases between the germline ends. The germline V gene encodes CDR1 KGHSH and CDR2 LQKENI. The CDR3 has 14 amino acids. Whole-study results and caveats: Multiple sclerosis, the disease with the least TCR clonal expansion, fell below healthy controls, whereas HTLV-1-associated myelopathy showed the most.

This clonotype was picked up many times. Its antigen is unidentified. The study built unsorted libraries from 2 million PBMCs kept at -80 C. The V call is TRBV18, the J call TRBJ2-5; D possibly matches TRBD1 or TRBD2 (5 bases each). The sequenced material came from PBMCs. The clonotype was recovered from a woman aged 35 to 49 in good health. The CDR3 DNA sequence: TGTGCCAGCTCACCCGGGGCACAGAAAGAGACCCAGTACTTC. Translating gives CASSPGAQKETQYF.